What follows are 9 T cell receptor beta chains derived from one specimen sequenced in a study of T cells in Graves' hyperthyroidism and ophthalmopathy. RNA transcripts were the template for amplifying TCR beta CDR3 regions. TCR CDR3 underwent first-round RT-PCR with the HTBI primer set. TCRdb recomputed calls from the multiplex PCR reads with MiXCR, one row per CDR3 protein. Of approximately 700,000 distinct CDR3 sequences in the sample, less than 45% were seen once. Sequences were obtained from peripheral blood or thyroid tissue (not recorded which). The receptors come from an adult man with Graves' disease, either hyperthyroidism or ophthalmopathy (not recorded which).

This clonotype has only a few counts. The chain uses TRBV7-9 and TRBJ1-6; D unresolved. Trimming shortened V by 5 bases and J by 3 bases, and 11 bases separated the two germline ends. The germline V gene has CDR1 SEHNR and CDR2 FQNEAQ (reference sequence). This CDR3 is built from 15 residues. CDR3 protein: CASSPDEVYNSPLHF. The CDR3, as DNA: TGTGCCAGCAGCCCCGACGAGGTCTATAATTCACCCCTCCACTTT.

This clonotype was counted a few times. The gene calls are TRBV25-1 and TRBJ1-2, with 9 bases that match TRBD1. The CDR3 spans 14 residues. Germline trimming cut 5 bases from V and 5 bases from J; bases unmatched to any gene: 6. Germline values: CDR1 MGHDK, CDR2 SYGVNS. The CDR3 here is CASSQGQGKYGYTF. The DNA for the CDR3 is TGTGCCAGCAGTCAGGGACAGGGCAAGTATGGCTACACCTTC.

The sample holds many counts of this clonotype. The chain carries TRBV29-1 and TRBJ2-5; D may be TRBD2 (7 bases). V lost 3 bases to trimming and J lost 1 base, with 21 bases between them. Looked up from germline, CDR1 is SQVTM and CDR2 is ANQGSEA. The CDR3 is made up of 17 amino acids. The CDR3 DNA reads TGCAGCGTTGATGGGGGGGCAACTAGCGCAGTCCAAGAGACCCAGTACTTC. This translates into CSVDGGATSAVQETQYF.

This chain links TRBV12-3 or TRBV12-4 with TRBJ1-2; 7 bases line up with TRBD1. This CDR3 spans 14 amino acids. With 5 bases clipped from V and 7 bases from J, the junction kept 10 bases outside the gene matches. The CDR3 bases are TGTGCCAGCAGTACATCCGGGACAGCCTGTGGCTACACCTTC. Translated, it gives CASSTSGTACGYTF.

The table lists this clonotype with a few counts. This rearrangement joins TRBV7-9 to TRBJ1-3; TRBD1 aligns across 12 bases. This CDR3 is 15 amino acids long. Per the germline V gene, CDR1 is SEHNR and CDR2 is FQNEAQ (reference sequence). Germline trimming cut 5 bases from V and 7 bases from J; bases unmatched to any gene: 6. This chain's CDR3 is CASSPPGQGANTIYF. In nucleotides, the CDR3 is TGTGCCAGCAGCCCTCCGGGACAGGGGGCCAACACCATATATTTT. Using reference TRBV7-9 and TRBJ1-3 for the parts outside the CDR3, the full variable domain is DTGVSQNPRHKITKRGQNVTFRCDPISEHNRLYWYRQTLGQGPEFLTYFQNEAQLEKSRLLSDRFSAERPKGSFSTLEIQRTEQGDSAMYLCASSPPGQGANTIYFGEGSWLTVV.

The V and J genes are TRBV6-5 and TRBJ1-2, with D possibly matching TRBD1 (5 bases). Trimming cost V 0 bases and J 8 bases, with 13 bases left between them. There are 14 residues in the CDR3. From germline, CDR1 is MNHEY and CDR2 SVGAGI. The CDR3, as DNA: TGTGCCAGCAGTTACTCGAAGGCAGGGTGGGGCTACACCTTC. Translation gives CASSYSKAGWGYTF.

This clonotype has just a few counts. The chain is built from TRBV7-9 and TRBJ1-4; 7 nucleotides match TRBD1. The junction had 5 bases not matched to a gene; V was cut back by 1 base and J by 6 bases. Per germline, CDR1 SEHNR and CDR2 FQNEAQ (reference sequence). CDR3 length: 15 residues. As DNA, the CDR3 is TGTGCCAGCAGCTTAGTGACAGGGTTCGATGAAAAACTGTTTTTT. Amino acids: CASSLVTGFDEKLFF. The whole variable domain, filled in from reference TRBV7-9 and TRBJ1-4, reads DTGVSQNPRHKITKRGQNVTFRCDPISEHNRLYWYRQTLGQGPEFLTYFQNEAQLEKSRLLSDRFSAERPKGSFSTLEIQRTEQGDSAMYLCASSLVTGFDEKLFFGSGTQLSVL.

The V and J genes are TRBV9 and TRBJ1-4; D call uncertain. Trimming pared 4 bases from V and 6 bases from J, leaving 13 bases between. This CDR3 region has 14 residues. The germline gives CDR1 SGDLS, CDR2 YYNGEE. The CDR3 sequence: CASSPYDSHEKLFF. The DNA for the CDR3 is TGTGCCAGCAGCCCCTACGACTCCCATGAAAAACTGTTTTTT.

This clonotype was detected only a few times. The rearrangement uses TRBV19 and TRBJ2-7; D may match TRBD1 or TRBD2 (5 bases each). The V end was cut by 5 bases, the J end by 6 bases, with 17 bases between. This CDR3 comprises 14 residues. CDR1 is LNHDA, CDR2 SQIVND, per germline (reference sequence). The CDR3 protein is CASSLFSGDGEQYF. The DNA for the CDR3 is TGTGCCAGTAGTCTATTTTCCGGGGACGGCGAGCAGTACTTC.